The 3 T cell receptor beta chains listed next were all sequenced from one sample in a study of cytomegalovirus exposure and HLA in healthy donors. In the PCR, 60 Vbeta and 13 Jbeta primers were used. Assay used: immunoSEQ multiplex PCR; TCRdb lists only in-frame clones, some missing. The table records more than 150,000 clones, 65% to 85% of them present only once. The sample consisted of PBMCs. The receptors were gathered from a woman between 35 and 50 years old in good health and CMV-seropositive.

In this sample, this clone turned up once. The V call is TRBV18, the J call TRBJ1-1; D is unresolved. With 1 base removed from V and 0 bases from J, the gap between germline ends came to 6 bases. CDR1 is KGHSH, CDR2 LQKENI, per germline. The CDR3 is 14 residues long. CDR3 sequence (DNA): TGTGCCAGCTCACCACAGAACATGAACACTGAAGCTTTCTTT. Translation gives CASSPQNMNTEAFF. Full variable domain (outside the CDR3, taken from reference TRBV18 and TRBJ1-1): NAGVMQNPRHLVRRRGQEARLRCSPMKGHSHVYWYRQLPEEGLKFMVYLQKENIIDESGMPKERFSAEFPKEGPSILRIQQVVRGDSAAYFCASSPQNMNTEAFFGQGTRLTVV.

This clone was picked up one time. The chain uses TRBV27 and TRBJ1-2, with TRBD1 matching over 11 bases. V lost 6 bases to trimming and J lost 6 bases; unmatched junction nucleotides: 6. The CDR3 loop spans 14 amino acids. The germline V gene encodes CDR1 MNHEY and CDR2 SMNVEV (reference sequence). The CDR3 reads CASRGTGGYNGYTF. As DNA, the CDR3 is TGTGCCAGCAGAGGGACAGGGGGGTACAATGGCTACACCTTC.

The chain joins TRBV7-9 to TRBJ1-1; 7 nucleotides match TRBD1. From germline, CDR1 is SEHNR and CDR2 FQNEAQ (reference sequence). Trimming took 6 bases from V and 6 from J; bases not matched to a gene: 16. This CDR3 contains 16 residues. CDR3 amino acids: CASSPGQVRVYAEAFF. The DNA of the CDR3 is TGTGCCAGCAGTCCCGGACAGGTACGGGTGTACGCTGAAGCTTTCTTT.